Presented here are 21 T cell receptor beta chains from one specimen sequenced in a study of beta chain features in type 1 diabetes. Points from the study as a whole: Shortening that was moderate but significant affected the TCRB CDR3s of Type 1 diabetes patients in all four CD4+ subsets.

No antigen has been identified for these receptors. Sequenced material consisted of expressed TCRB transcripts (all of the isolated RNA was reverse transcribed). This table comes from immunoSEQ multiplex PCR, and its TCRdb copy is limited to in-frame clones, with some not included. The sample yields under 50,000 clones, 65% to 70% seen once. The sequencing sample was made of Tregs from blood. These receptor sequences come from a woman younger than 35 with type 1 diabetes.

The sample holds a few counts of this clone. J is TRBJ1-2 and V is TRBV10-3, with a weak D call TRBD1 (5 bases). The CDR3 consists of 16 residues. CDR1 and CDR2 (germline): ENHRY, SYGVKD. Trimming cost V 6 bases and J 4 bases, with 21 bases left between them. The CDR3 DNA sequence: TGTGCCATCAGAGTTGACAGCAACTCTCACCCCTATGGCTACACCTTC. It codes for CAIRVDSNSHPYGYTF.

V gene TRBV11-2 combines with J gene TRBJ2-7; TRBD2 matches at 9 bases. Germline V gene lookup returns CDR1 SGHAT and CDR2 FQNNGV. CDR3 length equals 15 residues. The V and J ends lost 1 base and 9 bases, in that order; junction bases with no gene match: 10. DNA for the CDR3: TGTGCCAGCAGCTTAGGTCGGCTAGCGGGGACGACGCAGTACTTC. This translates into CASSLGRLAGTTQYF.

The V call is TRBV5-1, the J call TRBJ2-1, with D possibly matching TRBD2 (6 bases). The CDR3 contains 14 residues. V was trimmed by 5 bases and J by 7 bases, leaving 16 bases between them. The germline gives CDR1 SGHRS, CDR2 YFSETQ. The CDR3 nucleotides read TGCGCCAGCAGGGTCGGGGGTCGAGCGAATGAGCAGTTCTTC. As protein: CASRVGGRANEQFF.

The chain carries TRBV19 and TRBJ2-1, with 8 bases identical to TRBD2. Germline CDR1 reads LNHDA; CDR2 reads SQIVND (reference sequence). V lost 3 bases and J lost 10; bases outside the gene matches: 8. The CDR3 runs to 14 residues. Written as DNA, the CDR3 is TGTGCCAGTAGTATTCGGGGGGGAGGTGGGGAGCAGTTCTTC. Its protein product is CASSIRGGGGEQFF.

The V and J genes are TRBV9 and TRBJ1-5; D is perhaps TRBD1 (6 bases). Trimming removed 3 bases from V and 7 bases from J, with 11 bases in between. This CDR3 has 13 residues. Germline V CDR1 and CDR2: SGDLS, YYNGEE. The chain's CDR3 is CASSAGAGQPQHF. The CDR3 nucleotides read TGTGCCAGCAGCGCAGGGGCAGGGCAGCCCCAGCATTTT.

This chain links TRBV7-2 with TRBJ1-6, with TRBD1 identical over 8 bases. V shed 2 bases, J shed 7 bases, and the junction held 10 bases outside the gene matches. Germline CDR1 and CDR2: SGHTA and FQGNSA. This CDR3 has 17 amino acids. The CDR3 nucleotides are TGTGCCAGCAGCTTACCCCCAAGACAGGGGAGCAATTCACCCCTCCACTTT. This sequence encodes CASSLPPRQGSNSPLHF.

Only a few counts were recorded for this clone. The J gene is TRBJ1-4, the V gene TRBV29-1, with D perhaps matching TRBD1 (5 bases). The CDR3 totals 16 residues. V was trimmed by 4 bases and J by 4 bases, leaving 19 bases between them. Germline V gene sequence: CDR1 SQVTM, CDR2 ANQGSEA. In DNA, the CDR3 is TGCAGCGTTGCTGCGCCTGGGGGGGTCTTTAATGAAAAACTGTTTTTT. Residues: CSVAAPGGVFNEKLFF.

This chain uses TRBV6-6 with TRBJ1-6; D not resolved. Germline-derived CDR1 and CDR2 are MNHNY and SVGAGI (reference sequence). This CDR3 is built from 16 residues. V lost 0 bases to trimming and J lost 0 bases, with 6 bases between them. CDR3 sequence: CASSYSLFSYNSPLHF. CDR3 coding DNA: TGTGCCAGCAGTTACTCGCTATTCTCCTATAATTCACCCCTCCACTTT.

This clone was observed a single time. V gene TRBV29-1 combines with J gene TRBJ2-3, with D perhaps TRBD2 (5 bases). The V and J ends lost 6 bases and 2 bases respectively, with 15 bases between them. There are 14 residues in the CDR3. Germline V gene data show CDR1 as SQVTM and CDR2 as ANQGSEA. CDR3 residues: CSVDGGSSTDTQYF. CDR3 in DNA: TGCAGCGTCGACGGAGGATCCTCCACAGATACGCAGTATTTT.

This chain connects TRBV5-1 to TRBJ2-5; possibly TRBD2 for D (6 bases). This CDR3 has 17 residues. V dropped 2 bases and J dropped 2 bases, with 19 bases sitting between them. CDR1 is SGHRS, CDR2 YFSETQ, per germline. The CDR3 DNA reads as TGCGCCAGCAGCTTTAAGGTCGGAGGGGCGGAACAAGAGACCCAGTACTTC. Its translation is CASSFKVGGAEQETQYF.

This chain connects TRBV29-1 to TRBJ1-2; D is ambiguous. The V end lost 5 bases, the J end lost 0 bases, and 7 bases lay between the germline ends. In germline, CDR1 is SQVTM, CDR2 ANQGSEA. This CDR3 has 12 residues. For the CDR3, the DNA is TGCAGCGTTCTGGCCTCTAACTATGGCTACACCTTC. Translating gives CSVLASNYGYTF.

This clone was seen a few times. The gene calls are TRBV4-1 and TRBJ1-1; 9 bases fit TRBD1. This CDR3 is 14 amino acids long. V was clipped by 5 bases and J by 7 bases; unmatched bases: 8. CDR1 and CDR2 from the germline V gene are MGHRA and YSYEKL. This chain's CDR3 is CASSMDRGRVEAFF. CDR3 DNA: TGCGCCAGCAGCATGGACAGGGGAAGGGTTGAAGCTTTCTTT.

The rearrangement uses TRBV7-9 and TRBJ2-2; weak D call: TRBD2 (7 bases). The CDR3 is 14 residues long. V was cut by 11 bases and J by 0 bases, with 13 bases left in between. Germline V gene lookup returns CDR1 SEHNR and CDR2 FQNEAQ (reference sequence). This chain's CDR3 is CAGRGGANTGELFF. In DNA, the CDR3 is TGTGCCGGTAGGGGGGGCGCGAACACCGGGGAGCTGTTTTTT.

The chain combines TRBV19 with TRBJ1-4; D is unclear. The CDR3 spans 14 residues. Germline V gene sequence: CDR1 LNHDA, CDR2 SQIVND (reference sequence). V was clipped by 7 bases and J by 11 bases, with 20 bases between them. In nucleotides, the CDR3 is TGTGCCAGTACCGGCGAAAACTTCGCGGGGAAACTGTTTTTT. As protein: CASTGENFAGKLFF.

V usage is TRBV4-1 and J usage is TRBJ1-3; D gene uncertain. The CDR3 contains 13 residues. Germline V lookup: CDR1 MGHRA, CDR2 YSYEKL. V lost 1 base to trimming and J lost 5 bases, with 6 bases between them. CDR3 protein: CASSQGYRNTIYF. In nucleotides, the CDR3 is TGCGCCAGCAGCCAAGGTTATCGAAACACCATATATTTT.

The V gene is TRBV25-1, the J gene TRBJ1-2, with 9 bases aligning to TRBD1. Trimming took 8 bases from V and 0 from J; bases not matched to a gene: 13. Germline V gene sequence: CDR1 MGHDK, CDR2 SYGVNS. CDR3 size: 17 residues. CDR3 bases: TGTGCCAGCTACTCTGCCGGGACAGGGCCCACTAACTATGGCTACACCTTC. It is translated as CASYSAGTGPTNYGYTF.

This chain links TRBV12-5 with TRBJ1-1, with TRBD1 as a possible D gene (6 bases). The V and J ends lost 2 bases and 1 base respectively, with 17 bases between them. CDR3 size: 17 residues. Germline V lookup: CDR1 LGHNT, CDR2 FRNRAP. CDR3 protein: CASGLPTTGQSNTEAFF. In nucleotides, the CDR3 is TGTGCTAGTGGTTTGCCCACAACCGGACAGTCGAACACTGAAGCTTTCTTT.

The chain recombines TRBV4-3 with TRBJ2-3, with 8 bases fitting TRBD2. V lost 2 bases, J lost 3 bases, and 10 bases stayed unmatched. The germline CDR1 and CDR2 sequences are LGHNA and YSLEER. CDR3 size: 17 residues. In DNA form, the CDR3 reads TGCGCCAGCAGCCAAAGTTTCAGCGGGGGAGCGACAGATACGCAGTATTTT. It encodes CASSQSFSGGATDTQYF.

The rearrangement joins TRBV28 to TRBJ2-4; D possibly corresponds to TRBD2 (6 bases). Trimming shortened V by 2 bases and J by 0 bases, and 8 bases separated the two germline ends. The germline gives CDR1 MDHEN, CDR2 SYDVKM. The CDR3 runs 15 residues. CDR3 loop: CASSLRGLAKNIQYF. CDR3 nucleotide sequence: TGTGCCAGCAGTTTAAGGGGACTAGCCAAAAACATTCAGTACTTC.

V usage is TRBV28 and J usage is TRBJ2-5, with 7 bases fitting TRBD1. Germline CDR1 and CDR2: MDHEN and SYDVKM. The CDR3 sequence is 14 residues long. The junction had 5 bases not matched to a gene; V was cut back by 5 bases and J by 2 bases. The CDR3 DNA reads TGTGCCAGCAGTCCCGGACAGGCTCAAGAGACCCAGTACTTC. The encoded protein is CASSPGQAQETQYF. Full variable domain (missing parts from reference TRBV28 and TRBJ2-5): DVKVTQSSRYLVKRTGEKVFLECVQDMDHENMFWYRQDPGLGLRLIYFSYDVKMKEKGDIPEGYSVSREKKERFSLILESASTNQTSMYLCASSPGQAQETQYFGPGTRLLVL.

The sample holds a few counts of this clone. V and J are TRBV28 and TRBJ1-2; 12 positions agree with TRBD1. The junction had 8 bases not matched to a gene; V was cut back by 6 bases and J by 3 bases. The CDR3 covers 16 residues. Germline CDR1 and CDR2: MDHEN and SYDVKM. The CDR3 reads CASRMGTGGNDYGYTF. DNA for the CDR3: TGTGCCAGCAGGATGGGGACAGGGGGCAACGACTATGGCTACACCTTC.